This TCR beta chain was obtained from a study of beta chain features in type 1 diabetes (dated by TCRdb to the late 2010s). In the study overall: Mean age, gender distribution, total cell number and subset yield were not different between patients and healthy donors. A total of about 100 million sorted cells were examined across all samples, and RNA yield correlated strongly with the number of cells per subset. In the study, recently diagnosed type 1 diabetes patients and matched healthy donors were compared on the TCRB repertoires of their sorted circulating CD4+ T cell subsets. Whereas all 28 donors provided naive and central memory subsets, regulatory and stem cell-like memory subsets were isolated from just 8 patients and roughly eight healthy donors.

Here is what the overall study found, with its caveats: Because cDNA was sequenced instead of genomic DNA, activated cells with high expression could be over-represented, although the groups did not differ in activation or CD3 levels. Because small numbers of individuals were included in the HLA sub-analyses, any influence of HLA type on TCRB rearrangement was left unresolved. Type 1 diabetes patients showed a moderate but significant shortening of TCRB CDR3 length in all four CD4+ subsets. Naive, central memory and regulatory TCRB repertoires appeared to be more alike among patients than among healthy donors. Shorter templates might be favored by PCR, yet because patient and control samples were amplified and corrected together, any such skew would affect both groups equally. Patients with type 1 diabetes made fewer insertions and deleted more nucleotides at VDJ recombination sites, implying thymic rearrangement abnormalities.

V is pared back by 9 bases and J by 5 bases, with 11 bases lying between the germline termini. Sequences SNHLY (CDR1) and FYNNEI (CDR2) are obtained from the germline V gene. The CDR3 holds 12 amino acids from the cysteine to the phenylalanine. The only DNA kept is the CDR3, 36 bases in frame from the first base. From each donor, a single peripheral blood sample of around 120 mL on average was drawn into heparinised tubes. Using a panel that included CD45RO, CCR7, CD25, CD127, CD95 and CD27, naive, central memory, regulatory and stem cell-like memory CD4+ T cells were sorted on a BD FACSAria II. A purity above 95% was achieved for all sorted populations. PBMCs were isolated right away by Lymphoprep density gradient centrifugation and were stained directly, without culture. To minimize batch effects, samples were stained and sorted in pairs, one healthy donor with one patient per experiment. Concerning this clone itself: Its binding antigen is unknown. Base qualities are not recorded, but no much larger clone differs from it by a single base.

The High Capacity cDNA Reverse Transcription Kit was used to reverse transcribe all of the isolated RNA, meaning that expressed TCRB transcripts were what got sequenced. Naive, central memory and regulatory T cell samples underwent deep immunoSEQ sequencing, averaging about 3.5 million total reads per sample. Sorted cells were lysed in RLT buffer, and RNA was extracted using DNase-treated RNeasy Micro or Mini kits according to cell number. Each cell subset was processed on its own to prevent cross-contamination, while patient and healthy donor samples were processed together. TCRB sequences were amplified from cDNA with the immunoSEQ multiplex PCR, producing 87-bp fragments spanning the CDR3 region. The amplicons were sequenced using the Illumina HiSeq platform. As for how the authors treated the data: PCR bias was computationally corrected using synthetic template baselines, reads within Hamming distance 2 were collapsed, and singletons that could not be merged were discarded. Reads were aligned to IMGT to assign V, D and J genes, CDR3 length, and insertions or deletions at six rearrangement sites. Clonotype counts were normalized to sorted cell number within each subset before computing true diversity and Gini coefficients with the tcR R package. The overlap coefficient, calculated on TCRB nucleotide sequences, was used to measure repertoire sharing. This immuneACCESS table, as held by TCRdb, lists in-frame sequences with V and J called but not all clones. Of the missing ones, under half trace to an unresolved V gene in checked studies; the others have no known cause. That table furnishes V, J and clone size, whereas the DNA furnished D and trimming. Counted in this sample were roughly 300,000 clones; roughly 9% of them appeared once. The biggest ten clones account for roughly 0.99% of the sample.

The sequenced sample was central memory CD4+ T cells from blood. This clonotype was sampled from a man aged 25 to 40 with type 1 diabetes. Recombination connected TRBV2 to TRBJ2-1, with the D gene too uncertain to name. The CDR3 here reads CASSESNNEQFF. In nucleotides, the sequence is TGTGCCAGTTCGGAGAGTAACAATGAGCAGTTCTTC.